What follows are 32 T cell receptor beta chains derived from one specimen sequenced in a study of blood T cell repertoires in COVID-19. The table came from immunoSEQ multiplex PCR; TCRdb's copy has only in-frame clones and leaves some out. The sample holds 160,000 or so clones, over 75% seen once. Sequencing was done on a sample of peripheral blood. These receptors were collected from a middle-aged woman with acute or convalescent COVID-19.

CDR3 sequence reads: CATSSRQGSSYNSPLHF. As DNA, the CDR3 is TGTGCCACCAGCAGCAGACAGGGAAGCTCCTATAATTCACCCCTCCACTTT. This rearrangement joins TRBV15 to TRBJ1-6, with 7 bases that match TRBD1. Unmatched junction bases numbered 5, after V lost 3 bases and J lost 0 bases. Germline V CDR1 and CDR2: LNHNV, YYDKDF (reference sequence). The CDR3 contains 17 residues. Variable domain in full (rest from reference TRBV15 and TRBJ1-6): DAMVIQNPRYQVTQFGKPVTLSCSQTLNHNVMYWYQQKSSQAPKLLFHYYDKDFNNEADTPDNFQSRRPNTSFCFLDIRSPGLGDTAMYLCATSSRQGSSYNSPLHFGNGTRLTVT.

This rearrangement joins TRBV5-1 to TRBJ2-2; 8 bases line up with TRBD2. The trim removed 1 base at V and 1 base at J, leaving 0 bases unmatched. Germline CDR1 is SGHRS and CDR2 is YFSETQ. The length of the CDR3 is 15 residues. The CDR3 DNA is TGCGCCAGCAGCTTGACTAGCGGGAACACCGGGGAGCTGTTTTTT. It is translated as CASSLTSGNTGELFF.

The chain links TRBV23-1 to TRBJ2-5; possibly TRBD2 for D (5 bases). TRBV23-1 is reported as an ORF; its role is uncertain. Trimming pared 1 base from V and 4 bases from J, leaving 25 bases between. This CDR3 region has 19 residues. The CDR3 region has the DNA TGCGCCAGCAGTCAATTAGTTATCAGCGGAACGACAATATCAGAGACCCAGTACTTC. It translates to CASSQLVISGTTISETQYF.

CDR3 DNA: TGCAGTGCTAGTCAGACACAGCTAAATCAGCCCCAGCATTTT. It yields the protein CSASQTQLNQPQHF. The chain joins TRBV20-1 to TRBJ1-5; no reliable D call. V was trimmed by 3 bases and J by 4 bases, leaving 13 bases between them. CDR1 and CDR2 from the germline V gene are DFQATT and SNEGSKA (reference sequence). The CDR3 is made up of 14 amino acids.

The chain couples TRBV7-9 to TRBJ2-1; 9 bases line up with TRBD1. The V and J ends lost 1 base and 4 bases, in that order; junction bases with no gene match: 5. CDR1 is SEHNR and CDR2 is FQNEAQ in the germline V gene (reference sequence). The length of the CDR3 is 16 residues. This CDR3 is CASSLEPGQGYNEQFF. The DNA of the CDR3 is TGTGCCAGCAGCTTAGAACCGGGACAGGGTTACAATGAGCAGTTCTTC.

The chain uses TRBV6-5 and TRBJ1-2; D remains unclear. CDR1 MNHEY and CDR2 SVGAGI come from the germline V gene. This CDR3 spans 13 amino acids. The ends were cut back, 7 bases at V and 4 bases at J, with 13 bases in the middle. Here the CDR3 DNA reads TGTGCCAGCAAATCAGGACTTTTCTATGGCTACACCTTC. Translation gives CASKSGLFYGYTF.

This chain links TRBV6-5 with TRBJ2-1; 9 bases fit TRBD2. The CDR3 runs 15 residues. J lost 4 bases, V lost 5 bases, and 6 bases had no gene match. In germline, CDR1 is MNHEY, CDR2 SVGAGI. This CDR3 reads CASSNSGRRYNEQFF. In nucleotides, the CDR3 is TGTGCCAGCAGTAATAGCGGGAGACGGTACAATGAGCAGTTCTTC.

In its sample, this clone was seen once. The chain joins TRBV5-8 to TRBJ1-3; D might be TRBD1 (5 bases). Deletions cut 9 bases from V and 0 bases from J, with 13 bases between. Looked up from germline, CDR1 is SGHTS and CDR2 is YDEGEE. This CDR3 spans 14 amino acids. In nucleotides, the CDR3 is TGTGCCACATCTGTCCAGGGCTCTGGAAACACCATATATTTT. Amino acids: CATSVQGSGNTIYF.

This rearrangement joins TRBV2 to TRBJ1-5; 9 bases fit TRBD1. V shed 6 bases, J shed 6 bases, and the junction held 3 bases outside the gene matches. Looked up from germline, CDR1 is SNHLY and CDR2 is FYNNEI. This CDR3 has 13 residues. The CDR3 region has the DNA TGTGCCAGCAGGGACAGGGGTATTCAGCCCCAGCATTTT. Protein sequence: CASRDRGIQPQHF.

The chain recombines TRBV6-1 with TRBJ1-5; D might be TRBD1 (5 bases). Germline V gene sequence: CDR1 MNHNS, CDR2 SASEGT. V was shortened by 3 bases and J by 7 bases, with 10 bases between the two germline ends. The CDR3 consists of 13 residues. The CDR3 sequence: CASSEGGRQPQHF. The CDR3, as DNA: TGTGCCAGCAGTGAGGGGGGAAGACAGCCCCAGCATTTT.

The rearrangement uses TRBV27 and TRBJ2-7; 11 bases map to TRBD1. Germline V CDR1 and CDR2: MNHEY, SMNVEV (reference sequence). V was clipped by 0 bases and J by 6 bases; unmatched bases: 4. The CDR3 totals 15 residues. CDR3 coding DNA: TGTGCCAGCAGTTTATCGGACAGGGGGCTAAGCGAGCAGTACTTC. It codes for CASSLSDRGLSEQYF.

V usage is TRBV7-9 and J usage is TRBJ1-2; maybe TRBD1 (6 bases). V shed 0 bases and J shed 8 bases, with 13 bases lying between them. Germline CDR1 SEHNR, CDR2 FQNEAQ (reference sequence). The length of the CDR3 is 14 residues. The CDR3 sequence: CASSLAGGAEGYTF. In DNA form, the CDR3 reads TGTGCCAGCAGCTTAGCGGGGGGGGCTGAGGGCTACACCTTC.

In nucleotides, the CDR3 is TGTGCCAGCAGCAAGTCGGGGACAGGGGGATTGAACGAGCAGTACTTC. Protein product: CASSKSGTGGLNEQYF. The chain employs TRBV28 and TRBJ2-7, with TRBD1 matching 11 bases. Germline V gene sequence: CDR1 MDHEN, CDR2 SYDVKM. Losses at the gene ends were 6 bases for V and 5 bases for J; bases not matched to a gene: 12. The CDR3 spans 16 residues.

The rearrangement uses TRBV3-1 (or the pseudogene TRBV3-2) and TRBJ2-7; 7 bases are shared with TRBD2. This CDR3 is built from 12 residues. The V gene's germline CDR1 is LGHDT and CDR2 YNNKEL (reference sequence). Trimming cost V 8 bases and J 1 base; bases outside gene matches: 2. The CDR3: CASGGESYEQYF. CDR3 DNA: TGTGCCAGCGGGGGGGAGTCCTACGAGCAGTACTTC.

The chain has TRBV7-9 and TRBJ1-1; D is unclear. CDR1 and CDR2 (germline): SEHNR, FQNEAQ (reference sequence). Trimming pared 0 bases from V and 5 bases from J, leaving 7 bases between. CDR3 length: 13 amino acids. The CDR3 sequence is CASSLAVGTEAFF. CDR3 in DNA: TGTGCCAGCAGCTTAGCGGTCGGTACTGAAGCTTTCTTT.

CDR3 residues: CASSPLTSGDWDEQFF. CDR3 nucleotide sequence: TGTGCCAGCAGCCCTTTGACTAGCGGAGATTGGGATGAGCAGTTCTTC. This sequence joins TRBV3-1 (or the pseudogene TRBV3-2) and TRBJ2-1; TRBD2 matches at 9 bases. CDR3 length: 16 amino acids. Trimming removed 4 bases from V and 8 bases from J; junction bases left unmatched: 12. Germline loops: CDR1 LGHDT, CDR2 YNNKEL (reference sequence).

This sequence joins TRBV27 and TRBJ2-1, with D possibly matching TRBD2 (5 bases). V was pared by 3 bases and J by 4 bases, with 10 bases between. Germline lookup yields CDR1 MNHEY and CDR2 SMNVEV (reference sequence). CDR3 length: 14 residues. The CDR3 protein is CASSLTWEYNEQFF. The CDR3 coding sequence is TGTGCCAGCAGTTTGACTTGGGAGTACAATGAGCAGTTCTTC.

The chain has TRBV5-1 and TRBJ2-1; 8 bases fit TRBD2. Losses at the gene ends were 6 bases for V and 7 bases for J; bases not matched to a gene: 12. The CDR3 contains 15 residues. CDR1 SGHRS and CDR2 YFSETQ come from the germline V gene. The CDR3 protein is CASTSAGGEVNEQFF. CDR3 sequence (DNA): TGCGCCAGCACGTCTGCGGGGGGCGAGGTTAATGAGCAGTTCTTC.

This rearrangement joins TRBV10-3 to TRBJ2-3; 7 bases line up with TRBD2. Germline V lookup: CDR1 ENHRY, CDR2 SYGVKD. V shed 8 bases and J 2 bases; nucleotides not matched to a gene: 7. The CDR3 is 14 residues long. CDR3 DNA sequence: TGTGCCATCTGGGACTACCCTTCCACAGATACGCAGTATTTT. Translated: CAIWDYPSTDTQYF.

The rearrangement links TRBV12-3 or TRBV12-4 to TRBJ1-2; D is undetermined. The germline V and J ends were trimmed by 3 bases and 3 bases, with 8 bases remaining between them. CDR3 length: 13 residues. CDR3 bases: TGTGCCAGCAGTTTCCACGTAGACTATGGCTACACCTTC. This gives the protein CASSFHVDYGYTF.

This clone was counted at least ten times. The genes are TRBV7-6 and TRBJ1-1; D gene unclear. The CDR3 consists of 13 residues. Germline values: CDR1 SGHVS, CDR2 FNYEAQ. V dropped 5 bases and J dropped 7 bases, with 14 bases sitting between them. The DNA for the CDR3 is TGTGCCAGCAGCCCAGGTTTAGAAGGTGAAGCTTTCTTT. This encodes CASSPGLEGEAFF.

This clone was observed a single time. CDR3 residues: CAISDGGRGDTQYF. The CDR3 DNA reads as TGTGCCATCAGTGATGGGGGGAGAGGAGATACGCAGTATTTT. The chain carries TRBV10-3 and TRBJ2-3; tentatively, D is TRBD2 (6 bases). The CDR3 loop spans 14 amino acids. Trimming stripped 3 bases from V and 5 bases from J, with 12 bases between. Germline CDR1 and CDR2: ENHRY and SYGVKD.

The rearrangement joins TRBV6-4 to TRBJ2-3, with TRBD2 matching 13 bases. Germline values: CDR1 MRHNA, CDR2 SNTAGT. V was pared by 6 bases and J by 3 bases, with 21 bases of the junction left unmatched. This CDR3 spans 21 amino acids. The CDR3 protein is CASRDNRDVTSGRWGTDTQYF. The CDR3 DNA is TGTGCCAGCAGAGACAATCGGGACGTGACTAGCGGGAGGTGGGGAACAGATACGCAGTATTTT.

The chain recombines TRBV6-2 or TRBV6-3 with TRBJ2-4; TRBD2 aligns across 13 bases. V was clipped by 5 bases and J by 1 base; unmatched bases: 14. This CDR3 is built from 20 residues. Germline V lookup: CDR1 MNHEY, CDR2 SVGEGT. CDR3 in DNA: TGTGCCAGCAGTAAAACGGGACTAGCGGGGAGTGTTTTTGCCAAAAACATTCAGTACTTC. Its translation is CASSKTGLAGSVFAKNIQYF.

The V call is TRBV5-1, the J call TRBJ2-3; 8 positions agree with TRBD2. V lost 7 bases and J lost 0; bases outside the gene matches: 4. Germline-derived CDR1 and CDR2 are SGHRS and YFSETQ. There are 14 residues in the CDR3. In DNA, the CDR3 is TGCGCCAGCCAGCCTAGCGGGAGCACAGATACGCAGTATTTT. Its translation: CASQPSGSTDTQYF.

This chain joins TRBV4-1 and TRBJ1-3; D is possibly TRBD1 (6 bases). V lost 2 bases and J lost 2, with 13 bases in between. Looked up from germline, CDR1 is MGHRA and CDR2 is YSYEKL. The length of the CDR3 is 16 residues. The CDR3 sequence is CASSQLDEGAGNTIYF. For the CDR3, the DNA is TGCGCCAGCAGCCAACTGGATGAGGGGGCTGGAAACACCATATATTTT.

Only one count was recorded for this clone. The rearrangement uses TRBV7-9 and TRBJ2-1, with TRBD2 matching 13 bases. CDR3 size: 17 residues. Germline V lookup: CDR1 SEHNR, CDR2 FQNEAQ (reference sequence). V was clipped by 5 bases and J by 5 bases; unmatched bases: 9. For the CDR3, the DNA is TGTGCCAGCAGCCCTGGACTAGCGGGAGCCAGTAACAATGAGCAGTTCTTC. Translated: CASSPGLAGASNNEQFF.

The gene calls are TRBV28 and TRBJ2-1; 8 bases are shared with TRBD1. Germline-derived CDR1 and CDR2 are MDHEN and SYDVKM. Unmatched junction bases numbered 10, after V lost 11 bases and J lost 1 base. CDR3 size: 15 residues. CDR3 sequence (DNA): TGTGCCTCCACGGGACAGGCCCATTCCTACAATGAGCAGTTCTTC. The encoded protein is CASTGQAHSYNEQFF.

The rearrangement joins TRBV5-1 to TRBJ2-7; D possibly corresponds to TRBD2 (5 bases). CDR1 SGHRS and CDR2 YFSETQ come from the germline V gene. CDR3 length equals 13 residues. V lost 6 bases and J lost 4, with 14 bases in between. As DNA, the CDR3 is TGCGCCAGCAAACCGGACTCGACTTACGAGCAGTACTTC. It specifies CASKPDSTYEQYF.

The rearrangement uses TRBV19 and TRBJ1-5, with a possible D match to TRBD1 (6 bases). Trimming removed 7 bases at V and 4 bases at J, with 17 bases between. Germline CDR1 reads LNHDA; CDR2 reads SQIVND (reference sequence). The CDR3 spans 15 residues. CDR3 coding DNA: TGTGCCAGTACGAACCAGGGGCCATTAAATCAGCCCCAGCATTTT. Protein: CASTNQGPLNQPQHF. The complete variable domain, with remaining parts taken from reference TRBV19 and TRBJ1-5, reads DGGITQSPKYLFRKEGQNVTLSCEQNLNHDAMYWYRQDPGQGLRLIYYSQIVNDFQKGDIAEGYSVSREKKESFPLTVTSAQKNPTAFYLCASTNQGPLNQPQHFGDGTRLSIL.

This clone was found once. This CDR3 is CSVEKQIDTDTQYF. CDR3 nucleotide sequence: TGCAGCGTTGAGAAACAGATAGACACAGATACGCAGTATTTT. The rearrangement joins TRBV29-1 to TRBJ2-3; D remains unclear. The CDR3 consists of 14 residues. Germline CDR1 SQVTM, CDR2 ANQGSEA. Trimming took 3 bases from V and 2 from J, leaving 12 bases between them.

The gene calls are TRBV4-1 and TRBJ2-7; the match to TRBD2 covers 7 bases. The CDR3 has 16 amino acids. Looked up from germline, CDR1 is MGHRA and CDR2 is YSYEKL. After removal of 0 bases from V and 3 bases from J, the junction contained 8 bases not matched to a gene. CDR3 in DNA: TGCGCCAGCAGCCAAGATCACCAAGGCGGGAGCTACGAGCAGTACTTC. It encodes CASSQDHQGGSYEQYF.